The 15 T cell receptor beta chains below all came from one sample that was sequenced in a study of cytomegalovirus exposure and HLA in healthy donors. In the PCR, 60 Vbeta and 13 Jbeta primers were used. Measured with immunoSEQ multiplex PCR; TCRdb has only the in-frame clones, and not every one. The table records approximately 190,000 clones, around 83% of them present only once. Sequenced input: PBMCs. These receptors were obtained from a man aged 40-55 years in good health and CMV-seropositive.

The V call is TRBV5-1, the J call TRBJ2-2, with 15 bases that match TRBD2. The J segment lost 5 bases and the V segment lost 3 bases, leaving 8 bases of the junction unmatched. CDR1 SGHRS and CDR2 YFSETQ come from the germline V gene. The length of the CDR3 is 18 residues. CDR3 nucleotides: TGCGCCAGCAGCTGGGGGACTAGCGGGAGGACCAGTACCGGGGAGCTGTTTTTT. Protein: CASSWGTSGRTSTGELFF.

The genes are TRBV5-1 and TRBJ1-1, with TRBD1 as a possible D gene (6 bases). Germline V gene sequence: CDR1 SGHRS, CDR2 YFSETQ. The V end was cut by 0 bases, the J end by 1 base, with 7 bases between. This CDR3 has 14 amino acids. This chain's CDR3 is CASSLGGPNTEAFF. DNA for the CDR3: TGCGCCAGCAGCTTGGGGGGGCCGAACACTGAAGCTTTCTTT.

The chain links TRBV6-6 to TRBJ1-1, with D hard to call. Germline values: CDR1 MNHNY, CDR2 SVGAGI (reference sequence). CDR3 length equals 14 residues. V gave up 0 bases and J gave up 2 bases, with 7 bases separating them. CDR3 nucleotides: TGTGCCAGCAGTTACTCGCAGATTAACACTGAAGCTTTCTTT. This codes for CASSYSQINTEAFF.

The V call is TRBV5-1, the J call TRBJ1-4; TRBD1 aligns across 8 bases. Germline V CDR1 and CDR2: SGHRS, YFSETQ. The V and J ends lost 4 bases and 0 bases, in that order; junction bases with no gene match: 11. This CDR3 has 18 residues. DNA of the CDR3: TGCGCCAGCAGCCCAAAAAATCCGGGACAGGCAACTAATGAAAAACTGTTTTTT. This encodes CASSPKNPGQATNEKLFF.

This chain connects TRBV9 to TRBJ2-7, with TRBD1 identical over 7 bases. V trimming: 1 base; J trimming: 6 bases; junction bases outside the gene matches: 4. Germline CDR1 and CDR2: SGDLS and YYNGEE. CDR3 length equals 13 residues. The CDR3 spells CASSVTGESEQYF. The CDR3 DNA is TGTGCCAGCAGCGTAACAGGGGAGAGCGAGCAGTACTTC. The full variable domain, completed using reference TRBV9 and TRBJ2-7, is DSGVTQTPKHLITATGQRVTLRCSPRSGDLSVYWYQQSLDQGLQFLIQYYNGEERAKGNILERFSAQQFPDLHSELNLSSLELGDSALYFCASSVTGESEQYFGPGTRLTVT.

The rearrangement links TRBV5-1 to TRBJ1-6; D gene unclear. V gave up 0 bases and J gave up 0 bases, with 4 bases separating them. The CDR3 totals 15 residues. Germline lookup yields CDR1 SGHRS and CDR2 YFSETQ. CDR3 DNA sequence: TGCGCCAGCAGCTTGGGGAGCTCCTATAATTCACCCCTCCACTTT. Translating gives CASSLGSSYNSPLHF.

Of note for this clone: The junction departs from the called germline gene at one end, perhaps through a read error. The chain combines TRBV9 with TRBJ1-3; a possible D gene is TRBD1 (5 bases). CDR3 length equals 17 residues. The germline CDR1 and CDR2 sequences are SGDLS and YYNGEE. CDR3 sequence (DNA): TGTGCCAGCAGCACTAGCAGGGACTTCGACCCTGGGAACACCATATATTTT. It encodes CASSTSRDFDPGNTIYF.

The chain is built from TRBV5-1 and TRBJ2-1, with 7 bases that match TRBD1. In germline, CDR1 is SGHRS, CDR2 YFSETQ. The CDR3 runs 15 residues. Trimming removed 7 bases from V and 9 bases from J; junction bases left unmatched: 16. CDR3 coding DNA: TGCGCCAGCGGACAGGTGGGGGCTGGTTCGTCTGAGCAGTTCTTC. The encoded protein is CASGQVGAGSSEQFF.

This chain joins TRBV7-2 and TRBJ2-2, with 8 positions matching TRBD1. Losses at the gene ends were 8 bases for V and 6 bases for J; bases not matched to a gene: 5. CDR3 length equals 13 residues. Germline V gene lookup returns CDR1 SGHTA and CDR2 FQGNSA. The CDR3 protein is CASRTGIAGELFF. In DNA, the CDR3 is TGTGCCAGCCGGACAGGGATCGCCGGGGAGCTGTTTTTT. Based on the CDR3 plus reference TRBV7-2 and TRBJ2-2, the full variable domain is GAGVSQSPSNKVTEKGKDVELRCDPISGHTALYWYRQSLGQGLEFLIYFQGNSAPDKSGLPSDRFSAERTGGSVSTLTIQRTQQEDSAVYLCASRTGIAGELFFGEGSRLTVL.

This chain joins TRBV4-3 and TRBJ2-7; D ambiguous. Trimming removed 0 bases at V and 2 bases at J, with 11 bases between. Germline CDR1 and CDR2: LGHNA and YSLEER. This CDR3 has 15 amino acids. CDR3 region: CASSQDHSLTYEQYF. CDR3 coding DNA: TGCGCCAGCAGCCAAGATCACAGCCTCACCTACGAGCAGTACTTC.

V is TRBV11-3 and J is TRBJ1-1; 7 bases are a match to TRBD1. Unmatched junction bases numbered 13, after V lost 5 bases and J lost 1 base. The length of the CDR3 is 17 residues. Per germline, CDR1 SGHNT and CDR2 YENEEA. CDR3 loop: CASSAVSRQGGNTEAFF. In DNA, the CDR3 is TGTGCCAGCAGCGCTGTAAGTCGTCAGGGGGGGAACACTGAAGCTTTCTTT.

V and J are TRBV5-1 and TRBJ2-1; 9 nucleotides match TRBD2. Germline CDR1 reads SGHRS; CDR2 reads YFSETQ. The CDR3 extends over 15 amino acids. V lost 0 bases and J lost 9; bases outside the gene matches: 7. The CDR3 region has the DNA TGCGCCAGCAGCTTGGGCCTAGCGGGGCTCTCTGAGCAGTTCTTC. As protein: CASSLGLAGLSEQFF.

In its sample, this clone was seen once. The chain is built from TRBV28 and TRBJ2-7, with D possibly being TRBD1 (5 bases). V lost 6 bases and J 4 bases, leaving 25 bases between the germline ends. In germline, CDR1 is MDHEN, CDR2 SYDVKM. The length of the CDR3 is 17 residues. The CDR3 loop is CASRTGLLQVVGYEQYF. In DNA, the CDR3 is TGTGCCAGCAGAACAGGTCTCCTACAAGTTGTTGGGTACGAGCAGTACTTC.

CDR3 DNA sequence: TGCGCCAGCAGCTCGGGACAGTCCGGGGAGCAGTTCTTC. Translated, it gives CASSSGQSGEQFF. The rearrangement joins TRBV5-1 to TRBJ2-1, with 7 bases lining up with TRBD1. Germline V lookup: CDR1 SGHRS, CDR2 YFSETQ. The CDR3 is 13 residues long. V trimming: 3 bases; J trimming: 10 bases; junction bases outside the gene matches: 7. The variable domain in full, completed from reference TRBV5-1 and TRBJ2-1, reads KAGVTQTPRYLIKTRGQQVTLSCSPISGHRSVSWYQQTPGQGLQFLFEYFSETQRNKGNFPGRFSGRQFSNSRSEMNVSTLELGDSALYLCASSSGQSGEQFFGPGTRLTVL.

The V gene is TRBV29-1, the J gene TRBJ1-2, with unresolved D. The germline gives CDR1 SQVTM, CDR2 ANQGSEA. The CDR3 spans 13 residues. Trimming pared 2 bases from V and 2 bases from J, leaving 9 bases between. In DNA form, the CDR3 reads TGCAGCGTTGAAAATGGTCAGAACTATGGCTACACCTTC. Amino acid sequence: CSVENGQNYGYTF.